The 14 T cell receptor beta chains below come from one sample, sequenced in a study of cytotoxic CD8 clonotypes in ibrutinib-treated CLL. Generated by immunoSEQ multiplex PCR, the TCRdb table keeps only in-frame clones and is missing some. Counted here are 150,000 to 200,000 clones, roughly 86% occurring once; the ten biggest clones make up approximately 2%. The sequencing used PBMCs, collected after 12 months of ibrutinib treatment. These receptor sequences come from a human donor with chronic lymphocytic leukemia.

CDR3 in DNA: TGTGCCAGCAGCTTAACGGGGCAGGGGAACTATGGCTACACCTTC. This gives the protein CASSLTGQGNYGYTF. The chain links TRBV7-3 to TRBJ1-2, with D perhaps matching TRBD1 (6 bases). Germline CDR1 and CDR2: SGHTA and FQGTGA. Between the trimmed V and J ends, which lost 0 bases and 2 bases, there was a span of 10 bases. The CDR3 extends over 15 amino acids.

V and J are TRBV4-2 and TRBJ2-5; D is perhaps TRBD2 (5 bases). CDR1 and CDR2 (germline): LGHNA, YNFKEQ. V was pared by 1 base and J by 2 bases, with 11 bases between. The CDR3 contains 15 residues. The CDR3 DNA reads TGTGCCAGCAGCCAAGCAACGGGGTGGCAAGAGACCCAGTACTTC. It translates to CASSQATGWQETQYF.

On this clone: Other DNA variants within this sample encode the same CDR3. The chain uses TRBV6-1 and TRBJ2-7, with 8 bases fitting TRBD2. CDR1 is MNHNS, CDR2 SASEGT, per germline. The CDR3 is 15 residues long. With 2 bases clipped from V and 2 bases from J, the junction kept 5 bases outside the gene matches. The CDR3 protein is CASSESSGSPYEQYF. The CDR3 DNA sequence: TGTGCCAGCAGTGAATCCAGCGGGAGCCCCTACGAGCAGTACTTC.

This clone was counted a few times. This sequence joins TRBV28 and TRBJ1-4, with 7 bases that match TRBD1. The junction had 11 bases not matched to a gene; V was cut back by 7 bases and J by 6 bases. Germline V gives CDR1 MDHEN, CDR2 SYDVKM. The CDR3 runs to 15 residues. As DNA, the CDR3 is TGTGCCAGCACCAAAGGGGGGACAGAGGATGAAAAACTGTTTTTT. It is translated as CASTKGGTEDEKLFF.

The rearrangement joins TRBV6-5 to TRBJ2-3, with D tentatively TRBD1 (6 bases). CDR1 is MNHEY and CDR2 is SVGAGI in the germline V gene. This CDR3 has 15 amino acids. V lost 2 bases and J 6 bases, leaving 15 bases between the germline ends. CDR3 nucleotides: TGTGCCAGCAGTTACGGCCAGGGGCTCAAGGATACGCAGTATTTT. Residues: CASSYGQGLKDTQYF.

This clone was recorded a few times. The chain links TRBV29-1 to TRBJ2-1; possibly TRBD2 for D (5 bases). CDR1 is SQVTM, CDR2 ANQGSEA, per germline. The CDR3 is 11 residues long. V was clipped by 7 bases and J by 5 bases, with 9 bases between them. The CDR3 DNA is TGCAGCGGTAGGGAGAACAATGAGCAGTTCTTC. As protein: CSGRENNEQFF.

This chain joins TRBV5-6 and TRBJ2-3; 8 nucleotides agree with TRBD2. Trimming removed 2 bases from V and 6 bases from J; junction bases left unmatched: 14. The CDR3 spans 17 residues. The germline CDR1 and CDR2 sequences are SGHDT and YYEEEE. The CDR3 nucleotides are TGTGCCAGCAGCTTCCCGGGACTAGGGAATCCCGTCGATACGCAGTATTTT. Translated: CASSFPGLGNPVDTQYF.

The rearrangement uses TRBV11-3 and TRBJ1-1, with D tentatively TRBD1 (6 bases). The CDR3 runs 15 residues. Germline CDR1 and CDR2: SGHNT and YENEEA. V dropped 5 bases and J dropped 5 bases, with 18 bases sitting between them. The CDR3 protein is CASSLLQGGWTEAFF. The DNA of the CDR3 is TGTGCCAGCAGCCTATTACAGGGAGGGTGGACTGAAGCTTTCTTT. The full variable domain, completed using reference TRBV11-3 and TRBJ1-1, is EAGVVQSPRYKIIEKKQPVAFWCNPISGHNTLYWYLQNLGQGPELLIRYENEEAVDDSQLPKDRFSAERLKGVDSTLKIQPAELGDSAVYLCASSLLQGGWTEAFFGQGTRLTVV.

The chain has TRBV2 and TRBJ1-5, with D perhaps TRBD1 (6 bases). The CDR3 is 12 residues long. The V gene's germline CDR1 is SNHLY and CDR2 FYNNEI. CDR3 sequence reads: CVLGGPSQPQHF. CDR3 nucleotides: TGTGTCCTGGGGGGCCCCAGTCAGCCCCAGCATTTT.

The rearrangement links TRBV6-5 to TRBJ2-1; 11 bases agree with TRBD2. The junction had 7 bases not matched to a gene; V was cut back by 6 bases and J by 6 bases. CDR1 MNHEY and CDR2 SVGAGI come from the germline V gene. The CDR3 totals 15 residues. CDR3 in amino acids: CASRTGTSGSNEQFF. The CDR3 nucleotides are TGTGCCAGCAGGACCGGGACTAGCGGATCCAATGAGCAGTTCTTC.

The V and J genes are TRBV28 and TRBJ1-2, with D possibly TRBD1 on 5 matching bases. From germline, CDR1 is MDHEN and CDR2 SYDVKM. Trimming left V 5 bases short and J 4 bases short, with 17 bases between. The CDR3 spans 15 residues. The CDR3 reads CASSPPWEGPYGYTF. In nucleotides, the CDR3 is TGTGCCAGCAGTCCCCCCTGGGAGGGGCCCTATGGCTACACCTTC.

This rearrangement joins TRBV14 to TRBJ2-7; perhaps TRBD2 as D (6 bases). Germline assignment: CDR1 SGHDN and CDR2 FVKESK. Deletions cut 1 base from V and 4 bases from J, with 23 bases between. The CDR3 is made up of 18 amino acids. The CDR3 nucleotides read TGTGCCAGCAGCCAAGCGTTCTCCTCGGGCGGGATTAGGTACGAGCAGTACTTC. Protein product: CASSQAFSSGGIRYEQYF.

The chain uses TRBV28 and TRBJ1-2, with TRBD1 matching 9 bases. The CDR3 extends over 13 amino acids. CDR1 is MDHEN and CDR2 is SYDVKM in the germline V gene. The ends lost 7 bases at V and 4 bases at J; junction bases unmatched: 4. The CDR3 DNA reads TGTGCCAGCATGGGGGACAGGGTCTATGGCTACACCTTC. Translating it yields CASMGDRVYGYTF.

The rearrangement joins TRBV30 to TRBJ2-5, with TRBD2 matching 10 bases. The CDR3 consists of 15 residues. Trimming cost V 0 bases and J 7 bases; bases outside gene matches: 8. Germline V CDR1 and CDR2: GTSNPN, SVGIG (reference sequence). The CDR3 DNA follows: TGTGCCTGGAGTGTAAAGAGCGGGGGGGCTGGGACCCAGTACTTC. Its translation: CAWSVKSGGAGTQYF.